Sequencing of this T cell receptor beta chain was carried out in a study of T-cell memory formation after mild COVID-19. Background on the study: Largely, TCR clusters stayed within a single donor.

General study points: Still unconfirmed is whether the second-wave clones peaking on day 37 recognized SARS-CoV-2. There were some responding clones in pre-infection memory, which suggested that cross-reactive memory had joined.

TCRdb ran MiXCR on the 5' RACE reads and lists one entry per CDR3 protein. This sample carries roughly 350,000 distinct CDR3 sequences, approximately 13% of them seen once, and the ten largest clones take 20% to 25%. The CDR3 length is 18 residues. Germline V gene sequence: CDR1 SGHRS, CDR2 YFSETQ. Trimming cost V 0 bases and J 5 bases, with 23 bases left between them. With regard to this clonotype: Its specificity is not known.

The clonotype originates from a man younger than 30 who had mild COVID-19 (a few samples of this study predate the infection). Cell type and time point are not known. The chain couples TRBV5-1 to TRBJ1-1, with TRBD1 as a possible D gene (5 bases). The sample comprised PBMCs or a T cell subset sorted from them (not recorded which). For the CDR3, the DNA is TGCGCCAGCAGCTTGGTTGGAGGGGTCTTGAATTTTGGGACTGAAGCTTTCTTT. It is translated as CASSLVGGVLNFGTEAFF.